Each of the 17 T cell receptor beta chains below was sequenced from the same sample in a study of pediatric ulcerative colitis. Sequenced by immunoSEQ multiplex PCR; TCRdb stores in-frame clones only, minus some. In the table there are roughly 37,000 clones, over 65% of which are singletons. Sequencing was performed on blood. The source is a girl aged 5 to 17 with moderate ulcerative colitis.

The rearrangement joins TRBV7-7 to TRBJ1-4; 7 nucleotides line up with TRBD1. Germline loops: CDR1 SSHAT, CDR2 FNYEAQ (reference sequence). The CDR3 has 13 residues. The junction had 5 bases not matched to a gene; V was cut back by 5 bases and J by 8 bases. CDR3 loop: CASSVGQREKLFF. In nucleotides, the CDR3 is TGTGCCAGCAGCGTGGGACAGCGGGAAAAACTGTTTTTT.

The CDR3 loop is CASSPRGSGGATDTQYF. The DNA of the CDR3 is TGTGCCAGCAGCCCGAGGGGTAGCGGGGGGGCGACAGATACGCAGTATTTT. The chain carries TRBV9 and TRBJ2-3, with TRBD2 matching over 11 bases. The CDR3 sequence is 17 residues long. Germline V CDR1 and CDR2: SGDLS, YYNGEE. The V gene end was trimmed by 4 bases and the J gene end by 3 bases; junction bases not matched to a gene: 10.

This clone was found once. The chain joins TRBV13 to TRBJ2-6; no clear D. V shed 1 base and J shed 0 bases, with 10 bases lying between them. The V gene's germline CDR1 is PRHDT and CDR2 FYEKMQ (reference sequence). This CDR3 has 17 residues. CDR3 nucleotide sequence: TGTGCCAGCAGCTTAGAAGGGAACCCCTCTGGGGCCAACGTCCTGACTTTC. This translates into CASSLEGNPSGANVLTF.

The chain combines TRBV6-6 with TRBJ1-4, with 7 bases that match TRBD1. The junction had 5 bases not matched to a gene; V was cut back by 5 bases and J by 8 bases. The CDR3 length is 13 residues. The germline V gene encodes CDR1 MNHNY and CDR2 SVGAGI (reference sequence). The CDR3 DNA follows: TGTGCCAGCAGTGGAGGGGGCGACGAAAAACTGTTTTTT. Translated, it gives CASSGGGDEKLFF.

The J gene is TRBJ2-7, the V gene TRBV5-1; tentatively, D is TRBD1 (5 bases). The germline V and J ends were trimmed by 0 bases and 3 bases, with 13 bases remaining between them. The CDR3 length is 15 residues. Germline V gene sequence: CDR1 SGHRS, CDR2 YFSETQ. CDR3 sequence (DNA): TGCGCCAGCAGCTTGGCAGCAGGGTCCTTCTACGAGCAGTACTTC. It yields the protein CASSLAAGSFYEQYF.

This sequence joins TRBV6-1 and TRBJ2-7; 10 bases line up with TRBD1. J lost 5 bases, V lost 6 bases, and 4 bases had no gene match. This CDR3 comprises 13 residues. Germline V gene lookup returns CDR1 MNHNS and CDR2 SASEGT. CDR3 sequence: CASRWTGGDEQYF. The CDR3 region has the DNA TGTGCCAGCAGATGGACAGGGGGGGACGAGCAGTACTTC.

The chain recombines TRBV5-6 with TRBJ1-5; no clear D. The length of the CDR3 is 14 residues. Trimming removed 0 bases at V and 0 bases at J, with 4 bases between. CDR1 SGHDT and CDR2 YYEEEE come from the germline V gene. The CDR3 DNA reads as TGTGCCAGCAGCTTGGACGCTAGCAATCAGCCCCAGCATTTT. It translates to CASSLDASNQPQHF.

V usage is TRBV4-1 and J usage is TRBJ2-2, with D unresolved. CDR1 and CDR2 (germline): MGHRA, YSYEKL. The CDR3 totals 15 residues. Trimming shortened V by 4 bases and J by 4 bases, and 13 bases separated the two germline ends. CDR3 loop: CASSPPVPLTGELFF. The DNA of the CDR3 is TGCGCCAGCAGCCCCCCTGTGCCCCTCACCGGGGAGCTGTTTTTT.

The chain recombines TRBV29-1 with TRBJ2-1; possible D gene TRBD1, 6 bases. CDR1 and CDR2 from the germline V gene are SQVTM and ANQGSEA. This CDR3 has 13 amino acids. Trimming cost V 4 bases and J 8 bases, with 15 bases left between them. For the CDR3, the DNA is TGCAGCGTTGCTCCCAGGGGACGCGATGAGCAGTTCTTC. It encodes CSVAPRGRDEQFF.

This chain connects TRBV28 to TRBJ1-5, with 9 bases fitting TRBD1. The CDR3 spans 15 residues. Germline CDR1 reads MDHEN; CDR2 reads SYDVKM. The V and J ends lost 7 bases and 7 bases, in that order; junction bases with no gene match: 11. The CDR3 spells CASIEFTGGLQPQHF. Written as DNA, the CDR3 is TGTGCCAGCATAGAATTTACAGGGGGCCTCCAGCCCCAGCATTTT.

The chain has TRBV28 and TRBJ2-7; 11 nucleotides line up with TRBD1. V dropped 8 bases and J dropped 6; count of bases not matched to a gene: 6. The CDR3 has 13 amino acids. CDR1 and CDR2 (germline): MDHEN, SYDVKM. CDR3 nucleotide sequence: TGTGCCAGCCGGACAGGGGGCGCGACCGAGCAGTACTTC. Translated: CASRTGGATEQYF.

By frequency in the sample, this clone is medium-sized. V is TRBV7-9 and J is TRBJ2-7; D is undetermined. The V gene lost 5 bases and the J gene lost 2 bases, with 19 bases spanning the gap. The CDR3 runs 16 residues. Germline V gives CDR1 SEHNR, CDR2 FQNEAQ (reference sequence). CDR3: CASSPRSVGGPYEQYF. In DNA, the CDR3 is TGTGCCAGCAGCCCGAGATCCGTGGGCGGCCCCTACGAGCAGTACTTC.

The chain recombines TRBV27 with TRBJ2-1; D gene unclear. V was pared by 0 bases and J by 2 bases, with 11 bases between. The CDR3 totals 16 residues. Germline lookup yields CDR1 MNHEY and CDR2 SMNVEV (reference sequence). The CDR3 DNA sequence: TGTGCCAGCAGTTTATCCACAGTGCCCCCCTACAATGAGCAGTTCTTC. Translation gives CASSLSTVPPYNEQFF.

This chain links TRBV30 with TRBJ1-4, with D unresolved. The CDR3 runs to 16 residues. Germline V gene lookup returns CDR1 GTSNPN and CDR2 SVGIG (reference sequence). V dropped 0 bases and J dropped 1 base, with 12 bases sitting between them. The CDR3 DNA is TGTGCCTGGAGTGTGGCGGGGAGACTAACTAATGAAAAACTGTTTTTT. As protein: CAWSVAGRLTNEKLFF. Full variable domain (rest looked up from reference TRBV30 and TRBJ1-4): SQTIHQWPATLVQPVGSPLSLECTVEGTSNPNLYWYRQAAGRGLQLLFYSVGIGQISSEVPQNLSASRPQDRQFILSSKKLLLSDSGFYLCAWSVAGRLTNEKLFFGSGTQLSVL.

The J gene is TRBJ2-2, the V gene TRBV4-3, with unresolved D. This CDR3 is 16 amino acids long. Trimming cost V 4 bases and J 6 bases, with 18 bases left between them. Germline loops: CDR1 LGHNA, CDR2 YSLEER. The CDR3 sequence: CASSRAPFEVPGELFF. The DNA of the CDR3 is TGCGCCAGCAGCCGAGCCCCTTTTGAGGTTCCCGGGGAGCTGTTTTTT.

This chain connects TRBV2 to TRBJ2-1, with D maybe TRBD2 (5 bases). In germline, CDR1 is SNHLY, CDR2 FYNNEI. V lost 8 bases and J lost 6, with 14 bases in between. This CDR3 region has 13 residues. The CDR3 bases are TGTGCCAGCTCAAGGCCTGGGAGCAATGAGCAGTTCTTC. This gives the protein CASSRPGSNEQFF.

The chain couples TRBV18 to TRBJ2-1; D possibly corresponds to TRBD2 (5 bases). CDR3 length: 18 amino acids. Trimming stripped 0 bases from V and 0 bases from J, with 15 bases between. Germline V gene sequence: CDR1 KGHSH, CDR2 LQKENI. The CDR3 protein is CASSPPAGRSSSYNEQFF. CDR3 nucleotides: TGTGCCAGCTCACCACCGGCGGGCCGAAGTAGCTCCTACAATGAGCAGTTCTTC.